The sequence of this T cell receptor beta chain was determined in a study of blood T cell repertoires in COVID-19. Study context: T cells, B-cell-depleted T cells, or PBMCs supplied cDNA or gDNA.

Using immunoSEQ multiplex PCR, the repertoire was profiled, and TCRdb retains in-frame clones only, with some absent. The sample has approximately 99,000 clones, just over 70% seen once. J gave up 3 bases and V 2 bases, and 6 bases lay outside the gene matches. Germline V gives CDR1 MGHRA, CDR2 YSYEKL. This CDR3 is built from 16 residues. Sequences were obtained from peripheral blood. The rearrangement uses TRBV4-1 and TRBJ1-5, with 8 bases identical to TRBD1. The sequence derives from a woman between 35 and 50 years old with acute or convalescent COVID-19. The DNA of the CDR3 is TGCGCCAGCAGCCAACATCCGGGACAGGACAATCAGCCCCAGCATTTT. Amino acid sequence: CASSQHPGQDNQPQHF.